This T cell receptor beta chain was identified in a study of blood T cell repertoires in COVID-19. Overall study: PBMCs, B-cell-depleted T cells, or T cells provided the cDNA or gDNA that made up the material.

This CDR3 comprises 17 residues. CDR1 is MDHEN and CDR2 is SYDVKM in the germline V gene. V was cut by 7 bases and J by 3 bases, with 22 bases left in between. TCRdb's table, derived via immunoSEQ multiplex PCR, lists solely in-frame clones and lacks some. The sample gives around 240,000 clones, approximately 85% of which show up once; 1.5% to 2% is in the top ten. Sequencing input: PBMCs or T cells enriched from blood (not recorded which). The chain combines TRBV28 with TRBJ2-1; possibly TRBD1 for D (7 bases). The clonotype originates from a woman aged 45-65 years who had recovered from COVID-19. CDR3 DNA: TGTGCCAGCACCAGGGGGGTCGGGACAGACTTCTACAATGAGCAGTTCTTC. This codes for CASTRGVGTDFYNEQFF.